The source of this T cell receptor beta chain is a study of blood T cells in healthy people across ages. This clonotype was observed a few times. The V gene lost 6 bases and the J gene lost 3 bases, with 14 bases spanning the gap. CDR3 length equals 14 residues. Combining a sample-barcoded 5' primer with a J-beta primer mix, a second PCR ran for about 7 to 12 cycles. Every molecule of cDNA carried a tag from a template-switch adaptor with 12 random nucleotides. Via MiXCR, TCRdb re-called the 5' RACE reads, giving one row per CDR3 protein. The sample lists about 1.5 million distinct CDR3 sequences, approximately 43% occurring once.

This TCR came from a woman under 30 in good health. The gene calls are TRBV12-3 or TRBV12-4 and TRBJ1-1; no clear D. Material for sequencing was blood. The CDR3 coding sequence is TGTGCCAGCAGCCCGGGTTGGAGGGACACTGAAGCTTTCTTT. Translating gives CASSPGWRDTEAFF.